This TCR beta chain came from a study of T-cell memory formation after mild COVID-19. The study, taken as a whole, reports: Clones shrinking between day 15 and 85 showed a balanced CD4/CD8 split, and those that grew later tilted toward CD4+. The main location of contracting CD4+ clones was CM and EM, and that of contracting CD8+ clones was EMRA.

A single record per CDR3 protein comes from TCRdb applying MiXCR to the 5' RACE reads. The sample carries 400,000 to 500,000 distinct CDR3 sequences, approximately 20% recorded once. Worth noting for this clonotype: Its antigen is unknown.

This CDR3 spans 15 amino acids. Per germline, CDR1 SGHVS and CDR2 FQNEAQ. Trimming stripped 5 bases from V and 0 bases from J, with 11 bases between. Sequenced material: PBMCs or a T cell subset sorted from them (not recorded which). This chain connects TRBV7-8 to TRBJ1-5; the D gene is possibly TRBD1 (6 bases). This TCR came from an adult woman who had mild COVID-19 (a few samples of this study predate the infection). Cell type and time point are not known. The CDR3 coding sequence is TGTGCCAGCAGCAGTACAGGGAATAGCAATCAGCCCCAGCATTTT. The encoded protein is CASSSTGNSNQPQHF.